The TCR beta chain under discussion was sequenced for a study of sequential checkpoint blockade in melanoma. Stated treatment: randomized to nivolumab then ipilimumab (arm A) or the reverse (arm B). Germline V gives CDR1 MNHGY, CDR2 SAAAGT. The CDR3 is 16 amino acids. V lost 4 bases to trimming and J lost 7 bases, with 22 bases between them. Using immunoSEQ multiplex PCR, the repertoire was profiled, and TCRdb retains in-frame clones only, with some absent. The sample consists of roughly 6,100 clones, roughly 23% of them appearing once. This chain links TRBV6-8 with TRBJ1-2; no reliable D call. The receptor was isolated from a human donor with melanoma. The specimen was tumor tissue (inferred from file names), collected from a patient given nivolumab and ipilimumab in sequence. This CDR3 reads CASSSGRPALRGGYTF. The CDR3 DNA reads TGTGCCAGCAGTTCGGGCAGGCCGGCTCTCAGAGGTGGCTACACCTTC.